A single T cell receptor beta chain is shown here with its context. These data are taken from a study of T cells after yellow fever vaccination. MiXCR, run by TCRdb on the 5' RACE reads, gives a single entry per CDR3 protein. This table holds about 220,000 distinct CDR3 sequences, approximately 3.2% found once. Germline assignment: CDR1 KGHSH and CDR2 LQKENI. V was pared by 3 bases and J by 7 bases, with 10 bases between. The CDR3 spans 14 residues. The chain recombines TRBV18 with TRBJ1-6, with D unresolved. The source is a man between 18 and 29 years old who received the YFV17D yellow fever vaccine. The sample consisted of CD4+ T cells sorted from PBMCs, taken 10 days after the yellow fever booster vaccination. This chain's CDR3 is CASSPRGYNSPLHF. As DNA, the CDR3 is TGTGCCAGCTCACCTCGGGGTTACAATTCACCCCTCCACTTT.